The entry below gives a single T cell receptor (beta chain) sequence along with its context. This CDR3 is built from 15 residues. Germline V CDR1 and CDR2: MNHNY, SVGAGI (reference sequence). The V end lost 6 bases, the J end lost 1 base, and 15 bases lay between the germline ends. The source of the sample is a study of blood T cell repertoires in COVID-19. Across the whole study: T cells, B-cell-depleted T cells, or PBMCs supplied cDNA or gDNA.

In the original processing: The authors estimated nucleated cell counts from reference gene primer amplification. TCRdb's copy holds only in-frame clones and misses some; the assay was immunoSEQ multiplex PCR. V and J calls and clone size are those listed in that table; D and trimming were worked out from the DNA. The profile shows some 150,000 clones, about 90% of them singletons. V is TRBV6-6 and J is TRBJ1-2; D is undetermined. The TCR sequence derives from a man aged 50 or older who had recovered from COVID-19. Sequences were obtained from peripheral blood. The CDR3 nucleotides read TGTGCCAGCAGCCCCCCCGGGGAGCGTAACTATGGCTACACCTTC. Its protein product is CASSPPGERNYGYTF.